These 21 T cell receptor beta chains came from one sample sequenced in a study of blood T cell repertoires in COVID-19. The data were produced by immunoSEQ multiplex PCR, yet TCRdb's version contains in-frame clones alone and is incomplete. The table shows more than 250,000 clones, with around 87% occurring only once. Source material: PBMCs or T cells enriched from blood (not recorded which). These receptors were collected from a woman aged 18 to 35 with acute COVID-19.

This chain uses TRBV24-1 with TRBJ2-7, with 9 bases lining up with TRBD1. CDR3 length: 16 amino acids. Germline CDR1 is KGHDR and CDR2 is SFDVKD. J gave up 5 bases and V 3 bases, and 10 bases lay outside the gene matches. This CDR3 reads CATSDGTGTGFHEQYF. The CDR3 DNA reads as TGTGCCACCAGTGATGGAACCGGGACAGGGTTCCACGAGCAGTACTTC.

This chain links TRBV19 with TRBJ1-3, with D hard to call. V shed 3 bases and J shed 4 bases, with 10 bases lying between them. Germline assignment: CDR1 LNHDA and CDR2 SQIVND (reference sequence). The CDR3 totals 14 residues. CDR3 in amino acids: CASSIQASGNTIYF. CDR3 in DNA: TGTGCCAGTAGTATTCAGGCGTCCGGAAACACCATATATTTT.

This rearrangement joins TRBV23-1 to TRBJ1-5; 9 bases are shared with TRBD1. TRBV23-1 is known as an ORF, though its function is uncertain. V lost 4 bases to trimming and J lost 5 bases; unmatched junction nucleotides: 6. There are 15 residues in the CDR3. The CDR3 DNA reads TGCGCCAGCAGTCCGGGACAGGGAGGCCATCAGCCCCAGCATTTT. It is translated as CASSPGQGGHQPQHF.

As DNA, the CDR3 is TGTGCCAGCAGAGGGTCGGTTTGGGGGAGGTACTACGAGCAGTACTTC. Protein: CASRGSVWGRYYEQYF. V and J are TRBV27 and TRBJ2-7; tentatively, D is TRBD2 (6 bases). Deletions cut 6 bases from V and 3 bases from J, with 21 bases between. Germline-derived CDR1 and CDR2 are MNHEY and SMNVEV (reference sequence). This CDR3 comprises 16 residues.

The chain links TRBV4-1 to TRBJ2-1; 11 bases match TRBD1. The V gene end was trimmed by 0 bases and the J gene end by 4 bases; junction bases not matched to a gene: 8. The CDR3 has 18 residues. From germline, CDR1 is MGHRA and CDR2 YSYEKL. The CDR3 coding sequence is TGCGCCAGCAGCCAAGATCTAGGGACAGGGGGTAGGTACAATGAGCAGTTCTTC. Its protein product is CASSQDLGTGGRYNEQFF.

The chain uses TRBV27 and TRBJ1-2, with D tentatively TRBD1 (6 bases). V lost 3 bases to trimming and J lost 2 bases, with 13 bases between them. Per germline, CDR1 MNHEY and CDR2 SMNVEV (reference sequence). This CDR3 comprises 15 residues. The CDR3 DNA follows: TGTGCCAGCAGTTTGTCGGCAGGGGTGAACTATGGCTACACCTTC. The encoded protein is CASSLSAGVNYGYTF.

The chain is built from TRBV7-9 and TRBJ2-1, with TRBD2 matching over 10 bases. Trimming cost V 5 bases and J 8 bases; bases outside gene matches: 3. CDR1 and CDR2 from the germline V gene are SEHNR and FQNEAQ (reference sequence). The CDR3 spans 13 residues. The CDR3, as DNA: TGTGCCAGCAGCCCTAGCGGGAGCGATGAGCAGTTCTTC. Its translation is CASSPSGSDEQFF.

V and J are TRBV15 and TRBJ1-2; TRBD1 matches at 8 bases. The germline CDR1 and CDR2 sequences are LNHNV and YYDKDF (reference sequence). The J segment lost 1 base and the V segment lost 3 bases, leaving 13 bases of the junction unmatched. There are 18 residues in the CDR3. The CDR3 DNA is TGTGCCACCAGCAGGCCCCCCGAAAGACAGGGGCTTAACTATGGCTACACCTTC. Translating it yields CATSRPPERQGLNYGYTF.

The CDR3 DNA reads TGTGCCAGTAGTAAAAACAGACTAGCGGGAGATCCGGGGGAGCTGTTTTTT. Protein: CASSKNRLAGDPGELFF. This sequence joins TRBV19 and TRBJ2-2; 12 bases match TRBD2. The CDR3 runs to 17 residues. Unmatched junction bases numbered 11, after V lost 4 bases and J lost 8 bases. The V gene's germline CDR1 is LNHDA and CDR2 SQIVND (reference sequence).

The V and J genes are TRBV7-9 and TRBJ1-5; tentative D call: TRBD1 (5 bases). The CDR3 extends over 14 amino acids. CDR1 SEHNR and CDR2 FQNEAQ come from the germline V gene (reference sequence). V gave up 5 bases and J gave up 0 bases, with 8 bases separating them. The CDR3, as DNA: TGTGCCAGCAGCCAGGGTCTTAGCAATCAGCCCCAGCATTTT. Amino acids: CASSQGLSNQPQHF.

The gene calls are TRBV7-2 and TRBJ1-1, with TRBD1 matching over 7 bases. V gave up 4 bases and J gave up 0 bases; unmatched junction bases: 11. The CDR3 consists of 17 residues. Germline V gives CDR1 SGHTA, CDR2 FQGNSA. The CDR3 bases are TGTGCCAGCAGCTCAAAGTATGACAGGGAGCTGAACACTGAAGCTTTCTTT. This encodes CASSSKYDRELNTEAFF.

CDR3 in DNA: TGTGCCAGTCAGGACAGGCGAGGAGTCAATCAGCCCCAGCATTTT. As protein: CASQDRRGVNQPQHF. This chain uses TRBV19 with TRBJ1-5; 7 bases map to TRBD1. The trim removed 8 bases at V and 3 bases at J, leaving 10 bases unmatched. The CDR3 runs 15 residues. Germline lookup yields CDR1 LNHDA and CDR2 SQIVND (reference sequence).

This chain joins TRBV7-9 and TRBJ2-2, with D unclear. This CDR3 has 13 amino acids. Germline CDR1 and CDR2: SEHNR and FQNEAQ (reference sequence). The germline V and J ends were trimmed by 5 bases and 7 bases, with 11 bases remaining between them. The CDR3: CASSPIQNGELFF. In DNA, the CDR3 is TGTGCCAGCAGCCCCATCCAGAACGGGGAGCTGTTTTTT.

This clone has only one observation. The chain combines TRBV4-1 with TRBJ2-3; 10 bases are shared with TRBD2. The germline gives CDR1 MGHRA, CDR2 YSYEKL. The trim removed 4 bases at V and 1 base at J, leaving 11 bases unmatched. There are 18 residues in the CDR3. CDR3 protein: CASSLRTSGRSGTDTQYF. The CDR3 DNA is TGCGCCAGCAGCCTACGGACTAGCGGAAGATCTGGCACAGATACGCAGTATTTT.

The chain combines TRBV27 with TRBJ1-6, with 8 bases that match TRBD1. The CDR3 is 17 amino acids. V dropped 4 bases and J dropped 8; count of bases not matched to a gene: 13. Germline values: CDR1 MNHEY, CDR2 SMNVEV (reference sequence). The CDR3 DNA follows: TGTGCCAGCAGTTCAACGTTTACAGGGGGTTTTGATTCACCCCTCCACTTT. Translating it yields CASSSTFTGGFDSPLHF.

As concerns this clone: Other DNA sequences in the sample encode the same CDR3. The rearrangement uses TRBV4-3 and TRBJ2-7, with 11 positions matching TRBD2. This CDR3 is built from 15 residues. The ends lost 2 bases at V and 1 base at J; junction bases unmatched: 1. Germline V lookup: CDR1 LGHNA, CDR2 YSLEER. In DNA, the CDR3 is TGCGCCAGCAGCCAACGACTAGCGGGGTCCTACGAGCAGTACTTC. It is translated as CASSQRLAGSYEQYF.

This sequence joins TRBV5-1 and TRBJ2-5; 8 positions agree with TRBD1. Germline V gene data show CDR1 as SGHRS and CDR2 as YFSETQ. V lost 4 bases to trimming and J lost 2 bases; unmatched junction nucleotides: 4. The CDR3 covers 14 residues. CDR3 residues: CASSPGGSQETQYF. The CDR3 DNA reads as TGCGCCAGCAGCCCAGGGGGCAGTCAAGAGACCCAGTACTTC.

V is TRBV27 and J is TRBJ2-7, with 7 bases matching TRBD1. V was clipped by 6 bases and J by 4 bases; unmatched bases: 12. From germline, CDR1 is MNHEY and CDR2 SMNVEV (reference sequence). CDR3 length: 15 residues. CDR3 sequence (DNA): TGTGCCAGCAGCCAACAGGGGCTCAAGCGGTACGAGCAGTACTTC. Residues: CASSQQGLKRYEQYF.

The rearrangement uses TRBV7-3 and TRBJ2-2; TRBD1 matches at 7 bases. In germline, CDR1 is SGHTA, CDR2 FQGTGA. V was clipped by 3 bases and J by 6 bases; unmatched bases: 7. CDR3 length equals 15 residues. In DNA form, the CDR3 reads TGTGCCAGCAGCTTTCGTGAGGGGGCCGCCGGGGAGCTGTTTTTT. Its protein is CASSFREGAAGELFF.

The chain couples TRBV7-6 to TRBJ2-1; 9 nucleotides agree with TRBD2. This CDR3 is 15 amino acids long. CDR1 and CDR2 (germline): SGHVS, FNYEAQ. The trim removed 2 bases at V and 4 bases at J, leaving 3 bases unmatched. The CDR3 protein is CASSLLAGTYNEQFF. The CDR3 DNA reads TGTGCCAGCAGCTTACTAGCGGGGACTTACAATGAGCAGTTCTTC.

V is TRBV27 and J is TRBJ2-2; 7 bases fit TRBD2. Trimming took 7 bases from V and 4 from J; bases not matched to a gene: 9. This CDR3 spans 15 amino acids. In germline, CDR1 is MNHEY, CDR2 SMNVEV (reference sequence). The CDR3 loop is CASNKAGRTTGELFF. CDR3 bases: TGTGCCAGCAACAAAGCGGGGAGAACCACCGGGGAGCTGTTTTTT.